The 24 T cell receptor beta chains presented below share a single source sample, sequenced in a study of TIL therapy for anti-PD-1-resistant metastatic lung cancer. The libraries were made with immunoSEQ v3. Produced via immunoSEQ multiplex PCR; TCRdb's table is partial and in-frame only. The table lists 20,000 or so clones, 83% of them singletons, with 2% to 2.5% in the top ten. As for time point: pre-treatment sample, taken before nivolumab and TIL therapy. This sample comprised blood, obtained at baseline. All receptors come from a person aged 25-85 years with non-small cell lung cancer.

This chain links TRBV7-2 with TRBJ2-1; D may be TRBD2 (5 bases). CDR1 is SGHTA and CDR2 is FQGNSA in the germline V gene. There are 15 residues in the CDR3. Trimming took off 1 base at V and 3 bases at J, with 10 bases between the two ends. The CDR3: CASSLEVRGYNEQFF. The CDR3, as DNA: TGTGCCAGCAGCTTAGAAGTACGGGGCTACAATGAGCAGTTCTTC.

The chain carries TRBV11-2 and TRBJ2-7; tentative D call: TRBD1 (7 bases). Trimming took 1 base from V and 2 from J, leaving 15 bases between them. Looked up from germline, CDR1 is SGHAT and CDR2 is FQNNGV. The CDR3 totals 16 residues. CDR3 region: CASSLGLGRGAYEQYF. The CDR3 DNA follows: TGTGCCAGCAGCTTAGGGTTGGGCAGGGGGGCCTACGAGCAGTACTTC.

This clone was found a few times. This CDR3 reads CASSRESRNMETQYF. The CDR3 nucleotides are TGTGCCAGCAGCCGGGAGTCCCGAAACATGGAGACCCAGTACTTC. The V call is TRBV11-2, the J call TRBJ2-5, with D possibly matching TRBD2 (6 bases). V was trimmed by 5 bases and J by 5 bases, leaving 18 bases between them. The CDR3 has 15 residues. Looked up from germline, CDR1 is SGHAT and CDR2 is FQNNGV.

The V and J genes are TRBV5-1 and TRBJ1-1, with D perhaps TRBD1 (6 bases). Per germline, CDR1 SGHRS and CDR2 YFSETQ. The CDR3 has 15 amino acids. V lost 2 bases and J 3 bases, leaving 14 bases between the germline ends. CDR3: CASSFGGLSDTEAFF. CDR3 in DNA: TGCGCCAGCAGCTTCGGGGGGCTATCGGACACTGAAGCTTTCTTT.

The genes are TRBV5-4 and TRBJ2-5, with D maybe TRBD1 (6 bases). Per germline, CDR1 SGHNT and CDR2 YYREEE (reference sequence). The V end was cut by 3 bases, the J end by 2 bases, with 14 bases between. The CDR3 spans 15 residues. The CDR3 nucleotides read TGTGCCAGCAGCTCCCCCGGGCAGGGGCAAGAGACCCAGTACTTC. Protein: CASSSPGQGQETQYF.

As concerns this clone: One junction end does not reproduce the germline sequence, and a read error may be involved. The rearrangement links TRBV5-8 to TRBJ2-1; 16 nucleotides line up with TRBD2. Germline lookup yields CDR1 SGHTS and CDR2 YDEGEE. There are 19 residues in the CDR3. In DNA, the CDR3 is TGTGCCAACAGCCCACTTCCCGGGACTAGCGGGAGGGCCCTCGATGAGCAGTTCTTC. Its translation: CANSPLPGTSGRALDEQFF.

The V call is TRBV6-5, the J call TRBJ2-6, with D possibly being TRBD1 (5 bases). This CDR3 is 15 amino acids long. Germline lookup yields CDR1 MNHEY and CDR2 SVGAGI. Trimming removed 5 bases from V and 3 bases from J, with 11 bases in between. The CDR3 here is CASSTTDNGANVLTF. CDR3 nucleotides: TGTGCCAGCAGTACCACGGACAATGGGGCCAACGTCCTGACTTTC.

This clone came up once. J is TRBJ2-3 and V is TRBV7-9, with D unresolved. CDR3 length equals 16 residues. Trimming pared 8 bases from V and 4 bases from J, leaving 22 bases between. Germline CDR1 and CDR2: SEHNR and FQNEAQ (reference sequence). The CDR3 protein is CASSRVRVRGSDTQYF. As DNA, the CDR3 is TGTGCCAGCTCCCGGGTTAGGGTGAGAGGTTCAGATACGCAGTATTTT.

The genes are TRBV30 and TRBJ1-6; tentative D call: TRBD1 (6 bases). V shed 2 bases and J shed 7 bases, with 9 bases lying between them. Germline-derived CDR1 and CDR2 are GTSNPN and SVGIG (reference sequence). There are 13 residues in the CDR3. The CDR3 here is CAWSPQGNSPLHF. CDR3 bases: TGTGCCTGGAGTCCCCAGGGGAATTCACCCCTCCACTTT.

This rearrangement joins TRBV27 to TRBJ2-2; D might be TRBD1 (6 bases). This CDR3 has 13 amino acids. Looked up from germline, CDR1 is MNHEY and CDR2 is SMNVEV (reference sequence). V dropped 3 bases and J dropped 5 bases, with 7 bases sitting between them. The CDR3: CASSFQGTGELFF. CDR3 DNA sequence: TGTGCCAGCAGTTTCCAGGGGACCGGGGAGCTGTTTTTT.

The chain joins TRBV30 to TRBJ1-6; 7 bases match TRBD1. The CDR3 is 19 amino acids. The V gene's germline CDR1 is GTSNPN and CDR2 SVGIG (reference sequence). Losses at the gene ends were 0 bases for V and 0 bases for J; bases not matched to a gene: 11. CDR3 nucleotide sequence: TGTGCCTGGAGTGTACGACAGGGATCCAAGTTCTCCTATAATTCACCCCTCCACTTT. This sequence encodes CAWSVRQGSKFSYNSPLHF.

The chain carries TRBV19 and TRBJ2-5; unclear D gene. CDR1 is LNHDA and CDR2 is SQIVND in the germline V gene (reference sequence). V was trimmed by 2 bases and J by 0 bases, leaving 10 bases between them. The CDR3 consists of 15 residues. CDR3 region: CASSIMVGYQETQYF. DNA for the CDR3: TGTGCCAGTAGTATAATGGTGGGATACCAAGAGACCCAGTACTTC.

The V gene is TRBV4-3, the J gene TRBJ1-2, with 10 bases identical to TRBD1. J gave up 2 bases and V 2 bases, and 11 bases lay outside the gene matches. The CDR3 runs to 18 residues. Germline lookup yields CDR1 LGHNA and CDR2 YSLEER. The CDR3 here is CASSQLPGTGVGNYGYTF. Here the CDR3 DNA reads TGCGCCAGCAGCCAATTACCCGGGACAGGGGTCGGGAACTATGGCTACACCTTC.

The gene calls are TRBV20-1 and TRBJ1-2, with 7 bases matching TRBD1. Germline CDR1 reads DFQATT; CDR2 reads SNEGSKA (reference sequence). V dropped 6 bases and J dropped 7; count of bases not matched to a gene: 5. The CDR3 loop spans 11 amino acids. The CDR3 spells CSALPGGGYTF. The CDR3, as DNA: TGCAGTGCCCTCCCAGGGGGTGGCTACACCTTC.

The J gene is TRBJ2-5, the V gene TRBV2; 7 positions agree with TRBD2. CDR1 is SNHLY, CDR2 FYNNEI, per germline. The CDR3 is 18 residues long. With 6 bases clipped from V and 2 bases from J, the junction kept 18 bases outside the gene matches. The CDR3 DNA sequence: TGTGCCAGCAGCCCAGGACTAGTTGAGAACCATCCACAAGAGACCCAGTACTTC. This encodes CASSPGLVENHPQETQYF.

The rearrangement links TRBV27 to TRBJ2-7, with 9 bases that match TRBD1. V lost 5 bases, J lost 2 bases, and 4 bases stayed unmatched. The CDR3 consists of 14 residues. The germline CDR1 and CDR2 sequences are MNHEY and SMNVEV (reference sequence). This CDR3 reads CASSAGTGPYEQYF. CDR3 nucleotides: TGTGCCAGCAGTGCCGGGACAGGGCCCTACGAGCAGTACTTC.

Of note for this clone: The DNA is left out, because the CDR3 cannot be placed on it with certainty; the CDR3 is given as TCRdb lists it. The chain couples TRBV7-3 to TRBJ2-6. The CDR3 is made up of 15 amino acids, end residues included. Germline V lookup: CDR1 SGHTA, CDR2 FQGTGA. CDR3 loop: CASSLVGAGANVLAF.

This rearrangement joins TRBV2 to TRBJ1-1; tentative D call: TRBD1 (5 bases). V shed 3 bases and J shed 1 base, with 12 bases lying between them. The CDR3 consists of 15 residues. Germline values: CDR1 SNHLY, CDR2 FYNNEI. The CDR3 sequence: CASSEGVRENTEAFF. Here the CDR3 DNA reads TGTGCCAGCAGTGAGGGGGTCAGGGAGAACACTGAAGCTTTCTTT. Filled out from reference TRBV2 and TRBJ1-1, the complete variable domain reads EPEVTQTPSHQVTQMGQEVILRCVPISNHLYFYWYRQILGQKVEFLVSFYNNEISEKSEIFDDQFSVERPDGSNFTLKIRSTKLEDSAMYFCASSEGVRENTEAFFGQGTRLTVV.

This sequence joins TRBV4-2 and TRBJ2-1, with D possibly matching TRBD2 (6 bases). The CDR3 has 14 amino acids. Per the germline V gene, CDR1 is LGHNA and CDR2 is YNFKEQ. Between the trimmed V and J ends, which lost 1 base and 7 bases, there was a span of 11 bases. The CDR3 nucleotides are TGTGCCAGCAGCCAAGCGGGGGACTTGAATGAGCAGTTCTTC. This sequence encodes CASSQAGDLNEQFF.

This chain connects TRBV25-1 to TRBJ2-1; D tentatively reads TRBD1 or TRBD2 (5 bases each). The length of the CDR3 is 17 residues. Looked up from germline, CDR1 is MGHDK and CDR2 is SYGVNS. Trimming stripped 4 bases from V and 7 bases from J, with 23 bases between. Written as DNA, the CDR3 is TGTGCCAGCAGTGCCGAGGGGAACACAATCACAAGAAATGAGCAGTTCTTC. Translated: CASSAEGNTITRNEQFF.

J is TRBJ1-6 and V is TRBV5-1; no clear D. The CDR3 has 12 amino acids. V lost 2 bases, J lost 7 bases, and 4 bases lay in between. Germline assignment: CDR1 SGHRS and CDR2 YFSETQ. In DNA, the CDR3 is TGCGCCAGCAGCTTAGAGAATTCACCCCTCCACTTT. It yields the protein CASSLENSPLHF.

V and J are TRBV4-2 and TRBJ2-7; TRBD1 agrees at 8 bases. The V segment lost 0 bases and the J segment 2 bases; nucleotides outside the gene matches: 3. The CDR3 loop spans 15 amino acids. Germline CDR1 reads LGHNA; CDR2 reads YNFKEQ. The CDR3 sequence: CASSQEGTGPYEQYF. CDR3 in DNA: TGTGCCAGCAGCCAAGAAGGGACAGGCCCCTACGAGCAGTACTTC.

This sequence joins TRBV4-2 and TRBJ2-1; a weak D match, TRBD2 (6 bases). The CDR3 covers 17 residues. The V end was cut by 4 bases, the J end by 2 bases, with 18 bases between. Germline V lookup: CDR1 LGHNA, CDR2 YNFKEQ. The DNA of the CDR3 is TGTGCCAGCAGCCGATCCGCGGGGCGGGATACCTACAATGAGCAGTTCTTC. The encoded protein is CASSRSAGRDTYNEQFF.

The chain combines TRBV5-6 with TRBJ2-3, with D possibly called TRBD1 or TRBD2 (5 bases each). Per the germline V gene, CDR1 is SGHDT and CDR2 is YYEEEE. The CDR3 consists of 15 residues. Between the trimmed V and J ends, which lost 6 bases and 3 bases, there was a span of 17 bases. As DNA, the CDR3 is TGTGCCAGCAAGGACTCGGGGCCCCTAACAGATACGCAGTATTTT. Residues: CASKDSGPLTDTQYF.